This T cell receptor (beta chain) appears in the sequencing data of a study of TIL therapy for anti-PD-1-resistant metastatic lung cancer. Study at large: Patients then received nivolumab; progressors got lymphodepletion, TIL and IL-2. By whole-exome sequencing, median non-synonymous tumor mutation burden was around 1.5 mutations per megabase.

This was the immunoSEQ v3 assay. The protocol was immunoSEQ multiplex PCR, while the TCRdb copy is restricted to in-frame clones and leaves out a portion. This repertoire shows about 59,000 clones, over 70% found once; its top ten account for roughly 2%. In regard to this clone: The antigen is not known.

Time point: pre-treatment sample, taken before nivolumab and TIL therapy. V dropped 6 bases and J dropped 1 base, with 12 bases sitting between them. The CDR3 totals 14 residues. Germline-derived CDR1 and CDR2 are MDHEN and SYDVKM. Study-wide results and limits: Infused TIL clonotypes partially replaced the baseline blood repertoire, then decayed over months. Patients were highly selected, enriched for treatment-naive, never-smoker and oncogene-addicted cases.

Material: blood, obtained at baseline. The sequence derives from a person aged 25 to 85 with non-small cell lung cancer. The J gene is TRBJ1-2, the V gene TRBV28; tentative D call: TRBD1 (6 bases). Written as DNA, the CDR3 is TGTGCCAGCAGCAACAGGGACCTTAACTATGGCTACACCTTC. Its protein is CASSNRDLNYGYTF.